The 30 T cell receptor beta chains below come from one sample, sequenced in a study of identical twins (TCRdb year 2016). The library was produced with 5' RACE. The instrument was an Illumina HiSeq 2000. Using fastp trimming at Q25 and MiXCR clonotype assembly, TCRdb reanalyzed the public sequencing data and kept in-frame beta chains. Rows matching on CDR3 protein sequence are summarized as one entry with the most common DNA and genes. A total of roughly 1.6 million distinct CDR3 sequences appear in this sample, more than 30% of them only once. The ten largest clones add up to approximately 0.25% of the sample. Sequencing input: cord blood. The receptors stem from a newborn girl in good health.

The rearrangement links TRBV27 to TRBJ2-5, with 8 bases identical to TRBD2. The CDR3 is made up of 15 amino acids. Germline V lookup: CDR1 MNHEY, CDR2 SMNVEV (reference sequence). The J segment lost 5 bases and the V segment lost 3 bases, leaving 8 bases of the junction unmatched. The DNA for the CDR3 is TGTGCCAGCAGTTTTGCCGGGAGGGCCTTTGAGACCCAGTACTTC. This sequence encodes CASSFAGRAFETQYF.

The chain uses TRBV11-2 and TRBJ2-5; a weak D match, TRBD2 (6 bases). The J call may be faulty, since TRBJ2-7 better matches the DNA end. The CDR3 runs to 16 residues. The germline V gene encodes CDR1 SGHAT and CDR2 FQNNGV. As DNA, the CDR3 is TGTGCCAGCAGCTCTTTTTCCGGGACTTTATCCTACGAGCAGTACTTC. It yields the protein CASSSFSGTLSYEQYF.

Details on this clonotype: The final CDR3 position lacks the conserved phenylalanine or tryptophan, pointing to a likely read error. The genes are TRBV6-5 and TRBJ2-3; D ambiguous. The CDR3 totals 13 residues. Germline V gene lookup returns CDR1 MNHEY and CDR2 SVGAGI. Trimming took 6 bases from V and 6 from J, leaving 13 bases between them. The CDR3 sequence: CASSRNLTDTQYY. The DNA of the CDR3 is TGTGCCAGCAGCCGGAACCTAACGGATACGCAGTATTAT.

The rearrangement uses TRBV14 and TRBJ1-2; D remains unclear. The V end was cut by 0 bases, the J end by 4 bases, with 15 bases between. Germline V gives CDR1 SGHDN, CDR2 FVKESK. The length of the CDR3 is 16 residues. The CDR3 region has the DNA TGTGCCAGCAGCCAAGATCCACGGGGATGGGGCTATGGCTACACCTTC. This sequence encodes CASSQDPRGWGYGYTF.

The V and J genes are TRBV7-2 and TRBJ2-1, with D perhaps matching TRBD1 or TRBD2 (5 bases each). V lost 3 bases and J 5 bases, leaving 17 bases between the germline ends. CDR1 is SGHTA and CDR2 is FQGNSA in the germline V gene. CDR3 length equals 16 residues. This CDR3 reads CASSFNVRGRNNEQFF. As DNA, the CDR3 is TGTGCCAGCAGCTTTAACGTCCGGGGACGAAACAATGAGCAGTTCTTC.

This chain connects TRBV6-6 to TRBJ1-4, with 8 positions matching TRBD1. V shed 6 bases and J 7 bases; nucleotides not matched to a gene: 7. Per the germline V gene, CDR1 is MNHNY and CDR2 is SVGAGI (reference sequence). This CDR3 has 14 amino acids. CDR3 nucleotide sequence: TGTGCCAGCAGCCCGGACAGGGTTTCTGAAAAACTGTTTTTT. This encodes CASSPDRVSEKLFF.

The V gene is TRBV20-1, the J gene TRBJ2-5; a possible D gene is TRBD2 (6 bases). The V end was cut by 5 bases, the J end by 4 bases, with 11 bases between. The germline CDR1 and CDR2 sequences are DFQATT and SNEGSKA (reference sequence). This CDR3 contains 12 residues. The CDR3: CSAPRGLETQYF. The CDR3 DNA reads TGCAGTGCTCCGCGGGGATTAGAGACCCAGTACTTC.

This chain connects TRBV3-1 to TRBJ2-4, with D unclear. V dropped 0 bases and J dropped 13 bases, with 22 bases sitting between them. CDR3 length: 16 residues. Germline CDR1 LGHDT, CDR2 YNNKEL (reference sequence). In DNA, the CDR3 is TGTGCCAGCAGCCAAGAATTCCGGATCTCCTACAATGAGCAGTACTTC. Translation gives CASSQEFRISYNEQYF.

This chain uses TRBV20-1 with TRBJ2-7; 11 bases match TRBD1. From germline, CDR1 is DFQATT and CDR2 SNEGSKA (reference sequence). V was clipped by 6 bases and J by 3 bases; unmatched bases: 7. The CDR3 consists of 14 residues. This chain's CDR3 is CSAKYGTGGYEQYF. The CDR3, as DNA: TGCAGTGCCAAGTATGGGACAGGGGGCTACGAGCAGTACTTC.

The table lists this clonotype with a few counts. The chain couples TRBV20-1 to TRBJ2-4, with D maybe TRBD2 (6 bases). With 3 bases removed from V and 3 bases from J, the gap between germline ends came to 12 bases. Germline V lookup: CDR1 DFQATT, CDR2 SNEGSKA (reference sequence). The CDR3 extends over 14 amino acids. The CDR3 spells CSARFPGSKNIQYF. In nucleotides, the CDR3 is TGCAGTGCTAGGTTCCCCGGGAGCAAAAACATTCAGTACTTC.

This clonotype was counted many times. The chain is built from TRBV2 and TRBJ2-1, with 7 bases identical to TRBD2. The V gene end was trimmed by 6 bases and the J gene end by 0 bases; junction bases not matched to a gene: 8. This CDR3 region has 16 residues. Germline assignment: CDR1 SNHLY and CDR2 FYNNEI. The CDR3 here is CASRSSGASSYNEQFF. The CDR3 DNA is TGTGCCAGCAGATCCAGCGGGGCGAGCTCCTACAATGAGCAGTTCTTC.

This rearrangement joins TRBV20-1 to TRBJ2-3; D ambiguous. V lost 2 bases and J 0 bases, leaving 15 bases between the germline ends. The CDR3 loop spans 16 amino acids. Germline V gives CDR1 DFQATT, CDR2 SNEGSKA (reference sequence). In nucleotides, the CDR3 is TGCAGTGCTAGAAAGGGTGTTCTGCTGAGCACAGATACGCAGTATTTT. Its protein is CSARKGVLLSTDTQYF.

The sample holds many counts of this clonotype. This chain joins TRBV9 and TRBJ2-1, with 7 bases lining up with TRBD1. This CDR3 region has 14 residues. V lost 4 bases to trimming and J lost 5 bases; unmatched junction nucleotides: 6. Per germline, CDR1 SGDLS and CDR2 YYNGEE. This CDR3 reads CASSTRQGDNEQFF. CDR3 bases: TGTGCCAGCAGCACCCGACAGGGCGACAATGAGCAGTTCTTC.

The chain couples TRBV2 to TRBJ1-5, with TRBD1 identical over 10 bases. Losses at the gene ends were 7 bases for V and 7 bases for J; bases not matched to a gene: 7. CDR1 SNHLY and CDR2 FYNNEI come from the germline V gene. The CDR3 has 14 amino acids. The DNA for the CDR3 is TGTGCCAGCATCCGGGACAGGGGAGGCCAGCCCCAGCATTTT. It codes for CASIRDRGGQPQHF.

CDR3 region: CASGQSLYNEQFF. In DNA, the CDR3 is TGTGCCAGCGGGCAGAGCCTTTACAATGAGCAGTTCTTC. The chain carries TRBV6-1 and TRBJ2-1; D call uncertain. This CDR3 contains 13 residues. The V end lost 8 bases, the J end lost 4 bases, and 12 bases lay between the germline ends. Germline loops: CDR1 MNHNS, CDR2 SASEGT.

The CDR3 here is CASSGTSGVADTQYF. The CDR3 DNA reads TGTGCCAGCAGTGGGACTAGCGGGGTCGCAGATACGCAGTATTTT. The rearrangement links TRBV6-1 to TRBJ2-3, with 12 bases lining up with TRBD2. This CDR3 region has 15 residues. Germline CDR1 is MNHNS and CDR2 is SASEGT. The V segment lost 4 bases and the J segment 4 bases; nucleotides outside the gene matches: 3.

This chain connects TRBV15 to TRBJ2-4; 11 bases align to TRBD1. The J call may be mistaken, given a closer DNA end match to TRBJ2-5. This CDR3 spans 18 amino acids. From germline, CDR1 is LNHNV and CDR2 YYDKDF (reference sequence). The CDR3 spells CATSRDRTGTGGKETQYF. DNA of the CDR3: TGTGCCACCAGCAGAGATCGGACCGGGACAGGGGGGAAAGAGACCCAGTACTTC.

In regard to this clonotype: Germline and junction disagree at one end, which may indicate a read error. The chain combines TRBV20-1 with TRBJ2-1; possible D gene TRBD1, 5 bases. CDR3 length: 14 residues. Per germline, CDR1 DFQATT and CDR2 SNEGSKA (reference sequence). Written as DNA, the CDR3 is TGCAGTGCTAGCAAGGGGTTTGGCTACGATGAGCAGTTCTTC. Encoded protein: CSASKGFGYDEQFF.

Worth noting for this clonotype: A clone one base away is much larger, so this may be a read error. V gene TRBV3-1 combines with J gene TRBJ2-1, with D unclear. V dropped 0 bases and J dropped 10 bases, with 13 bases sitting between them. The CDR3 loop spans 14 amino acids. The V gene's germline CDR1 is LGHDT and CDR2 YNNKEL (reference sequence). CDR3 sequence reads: CASSQDRHSYEQFF. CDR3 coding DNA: TGTGCCAGCAGCCAAGATCGCCACTCCTACGAGCAGTTCTTC.

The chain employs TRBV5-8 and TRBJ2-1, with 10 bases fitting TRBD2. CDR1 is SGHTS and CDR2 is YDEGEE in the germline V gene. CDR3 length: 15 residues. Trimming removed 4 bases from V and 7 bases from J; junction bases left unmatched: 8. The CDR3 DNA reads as TGTGCCAGCAGCCGGTCGCTAGCGGGGGAAAATGAGCAGTTCTTC. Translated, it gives CASSRSLAGENEQFF.

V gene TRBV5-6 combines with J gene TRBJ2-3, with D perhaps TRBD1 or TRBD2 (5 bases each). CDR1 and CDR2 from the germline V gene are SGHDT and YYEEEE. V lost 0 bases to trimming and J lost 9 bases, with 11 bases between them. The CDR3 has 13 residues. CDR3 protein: CASSLERGATQYF. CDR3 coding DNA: TGTGCCAGCAGCTTGGAGAGGGGAGCAACGCAGTATTTT.

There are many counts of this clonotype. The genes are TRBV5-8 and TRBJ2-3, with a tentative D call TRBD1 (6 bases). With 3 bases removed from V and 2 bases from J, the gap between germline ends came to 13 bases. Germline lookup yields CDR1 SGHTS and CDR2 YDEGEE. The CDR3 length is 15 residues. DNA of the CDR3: TGTGCCAGCAGCTATTTACAGGGCCACACAGATACGCAGTATTTT. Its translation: CASSYLQGHTDTQYF. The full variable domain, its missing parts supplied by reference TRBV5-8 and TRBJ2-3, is EAGVTQSPTHLIKTRGQQATLRCSPISGHTSVYWYQQALGLGLQFLLWYDEGEERNRGNFPPRFSGRQFPNYSSELNVNALELEDSALYLCASSYLQGHTDTQYFGPGTRLTVL.

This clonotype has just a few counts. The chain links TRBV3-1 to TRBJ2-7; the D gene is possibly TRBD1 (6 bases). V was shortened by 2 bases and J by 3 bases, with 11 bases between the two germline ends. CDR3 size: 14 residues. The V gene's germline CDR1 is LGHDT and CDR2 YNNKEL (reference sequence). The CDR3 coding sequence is TGTGCCAGCAGCCAACCGGGACAAGACTACGAGCAGTACTTC. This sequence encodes CASSQPGQDYEQYF.

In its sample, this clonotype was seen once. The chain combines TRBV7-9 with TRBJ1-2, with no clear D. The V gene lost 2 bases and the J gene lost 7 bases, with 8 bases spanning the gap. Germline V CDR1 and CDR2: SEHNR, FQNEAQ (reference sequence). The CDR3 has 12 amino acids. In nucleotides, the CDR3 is TGTGCCAGCAGCTTAAGTCCGGGTGGCTACACCTTC. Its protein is CASSLSPGGYTF.

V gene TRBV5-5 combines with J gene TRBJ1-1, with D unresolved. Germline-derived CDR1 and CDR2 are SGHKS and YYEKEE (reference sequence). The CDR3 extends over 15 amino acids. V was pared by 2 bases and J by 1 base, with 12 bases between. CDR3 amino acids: CASSFFQVGNTEAFF. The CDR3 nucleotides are TGTGCCAGCAGCTTTTTTCAGGTGGGGAACACTGAAGCTTTCTTT.

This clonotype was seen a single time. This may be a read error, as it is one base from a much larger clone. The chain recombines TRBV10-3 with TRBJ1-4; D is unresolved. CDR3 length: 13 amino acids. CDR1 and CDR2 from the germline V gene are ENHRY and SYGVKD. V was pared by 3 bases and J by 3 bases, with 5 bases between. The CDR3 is CAISDLSNEKLFF. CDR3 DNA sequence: TGTGCCATCAGTGACCTGTCTAATGAAAAACTGTTTTTT.

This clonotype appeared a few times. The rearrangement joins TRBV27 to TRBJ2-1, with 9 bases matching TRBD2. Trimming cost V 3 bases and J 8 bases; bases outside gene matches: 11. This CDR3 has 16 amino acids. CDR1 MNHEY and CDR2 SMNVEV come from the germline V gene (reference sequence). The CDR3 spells CASSFCCGGVAHEQFF. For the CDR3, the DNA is TGTGCCAGCAGTTTCTGTTGCGGGGGGGTTGCCCATGAGCAGTTCTTC.

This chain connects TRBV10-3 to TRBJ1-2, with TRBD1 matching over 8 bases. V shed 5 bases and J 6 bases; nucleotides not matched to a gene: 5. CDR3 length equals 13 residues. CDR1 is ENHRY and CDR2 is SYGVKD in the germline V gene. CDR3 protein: CAISWTGSNGYTF. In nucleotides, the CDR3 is TGTGCCATCAGTTGGACAGGGTCGAATGGCTACACCTTC.

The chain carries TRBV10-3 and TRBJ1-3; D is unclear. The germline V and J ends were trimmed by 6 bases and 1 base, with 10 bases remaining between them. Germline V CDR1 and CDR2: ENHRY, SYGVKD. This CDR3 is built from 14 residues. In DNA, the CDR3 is TGTGCCATCAGGGGCCAGGAATCTGGAAACACCATATATTTT. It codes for CAIRGQESGNTIYF.

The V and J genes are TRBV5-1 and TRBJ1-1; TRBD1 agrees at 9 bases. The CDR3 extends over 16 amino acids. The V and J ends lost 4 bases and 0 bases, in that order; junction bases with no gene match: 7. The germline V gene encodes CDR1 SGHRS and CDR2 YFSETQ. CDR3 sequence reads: CASSPRDREMNTEAFF. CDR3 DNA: TGCGCCAGCAGCCCGCGGGACAGGGAGATGAACACTGAAGCTTTCTTT.